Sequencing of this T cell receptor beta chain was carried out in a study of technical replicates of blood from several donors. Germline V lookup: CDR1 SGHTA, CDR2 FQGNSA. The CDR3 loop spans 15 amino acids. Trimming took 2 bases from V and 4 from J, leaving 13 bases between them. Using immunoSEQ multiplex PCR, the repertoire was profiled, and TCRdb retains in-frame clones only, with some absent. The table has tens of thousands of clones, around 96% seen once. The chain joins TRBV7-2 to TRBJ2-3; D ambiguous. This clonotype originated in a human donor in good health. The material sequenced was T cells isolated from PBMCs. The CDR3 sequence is CASSLYARSADTQYF. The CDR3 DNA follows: TGTGCCAGCAGCTTATACGCTAGGAGTGCAGATACGCAGTATTTT.